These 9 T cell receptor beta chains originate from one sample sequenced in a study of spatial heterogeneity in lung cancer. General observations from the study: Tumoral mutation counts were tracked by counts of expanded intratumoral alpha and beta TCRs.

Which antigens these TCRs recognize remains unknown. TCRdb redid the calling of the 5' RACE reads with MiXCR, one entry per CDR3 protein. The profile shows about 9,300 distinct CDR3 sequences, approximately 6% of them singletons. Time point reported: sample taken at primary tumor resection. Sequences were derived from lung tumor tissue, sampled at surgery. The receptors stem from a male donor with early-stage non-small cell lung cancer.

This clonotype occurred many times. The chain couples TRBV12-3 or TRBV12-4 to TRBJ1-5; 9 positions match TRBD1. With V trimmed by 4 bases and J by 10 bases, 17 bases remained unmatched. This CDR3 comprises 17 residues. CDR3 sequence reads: CASSYGSGGQGFLPQHF. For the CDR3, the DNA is TGTGCCAGCAGTTATGGCTCCGGGGGACAGGGTTTCTTACCCCAGCATTTT.

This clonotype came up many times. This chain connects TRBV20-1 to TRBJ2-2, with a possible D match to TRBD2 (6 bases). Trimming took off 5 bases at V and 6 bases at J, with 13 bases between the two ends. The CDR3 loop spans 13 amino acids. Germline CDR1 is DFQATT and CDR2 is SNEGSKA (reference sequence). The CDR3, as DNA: TGCAGTGCTCGACAGACGGGGGCCGGGGAGCTGTTTTTT. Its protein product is CSARQTGAGELFF.

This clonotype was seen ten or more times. The CDR3 DNA reads as TGCGCCAGCAGCTTGGACCCCGGGACAGGGTCTTACGAGCAGTACTTC. It specifies CASSLDPGTGSYEQYF. The V call is TRBV5-1, the J call TRBJ2-7; 9 bases are a match to TRBD1. The CDR3 totals 16 residues. V was pared by 0 bases and J by 4 bases, with 8 bases of the junction left unmatched. CDR1 and CDR2 (germline): SGHRS, YFSETQ. The full variable domain, rest sourced from reference TRBV5-1 and TRBJ2-7, is KAGVTQTPRYLIKTRGQQVTLSCSPISGHRSVSWYQQTPGQGLQFLFEYFSETQRNKGNFPGRFSGRQFSNSRSEMNVSTLELGDSALYLCASSLDPGTGSYEQYFGPGTRLTVT.

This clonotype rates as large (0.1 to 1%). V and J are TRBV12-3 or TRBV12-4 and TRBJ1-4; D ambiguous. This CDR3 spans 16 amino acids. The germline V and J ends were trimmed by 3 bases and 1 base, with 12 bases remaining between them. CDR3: CASSLAAGRTNEKLFF. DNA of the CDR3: TGTGCCAGCAGTTTGGCTGCCGGTCGAACTAATGAAAAACTGTTTTTT.

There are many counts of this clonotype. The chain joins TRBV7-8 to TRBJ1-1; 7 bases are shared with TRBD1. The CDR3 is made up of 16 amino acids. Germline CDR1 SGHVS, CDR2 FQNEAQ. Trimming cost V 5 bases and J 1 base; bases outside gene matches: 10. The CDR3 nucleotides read TGTGCCAGCAGCCTCCCCCGACAGGGCTCGAACACTGAAGCTTTCTTT. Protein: CASSLPRQGSNTEAFF.

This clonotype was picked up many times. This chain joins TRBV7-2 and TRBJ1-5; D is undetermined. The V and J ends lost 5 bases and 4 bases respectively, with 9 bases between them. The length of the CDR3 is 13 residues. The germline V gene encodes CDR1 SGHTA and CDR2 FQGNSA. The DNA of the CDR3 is TGTGCCAGCAGCCCCCGGCCAAATCAGCCCCAGCATTTT. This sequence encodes CASSPRPNQPQHF. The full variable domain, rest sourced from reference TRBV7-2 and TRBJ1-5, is GAGVSQSPSNKVTEKGKDVELRCDPISGHTALYWYRQSLGQGLEFLIYFQGNSAPDKSGLPSDRFSAERTGGSVSTLTIQRTQQEDSAVYLCASSPRPNQPQHFGDGTRLSIL.

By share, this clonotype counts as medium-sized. CDR3 DNA: TGTGCCAGCAGCTCGCGACAGGAGAATTCACCCCTCCACTTT. The encoded protein is CASSSRQENSPLHF. The chain joins TRBV13 to TRBJ1-6; weak D call: TRBD1 (6 bases). There are 14 residues in the CDR3. The germline V gene encodes CDR1 PRHDT and CDR2 FYEKMQ (reference sequence). Between the trimmed V and J ends, which lost 4 bases and 7 bases, there was a span of 11 bases.

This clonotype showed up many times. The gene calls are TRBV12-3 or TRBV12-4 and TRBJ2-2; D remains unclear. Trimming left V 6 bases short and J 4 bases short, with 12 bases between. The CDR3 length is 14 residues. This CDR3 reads CASRSRWGTGELFF. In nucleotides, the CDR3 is TGTGCCAGCAGGTCGAGGTGGGGCACCGGGGAGCTGTTTTTT.

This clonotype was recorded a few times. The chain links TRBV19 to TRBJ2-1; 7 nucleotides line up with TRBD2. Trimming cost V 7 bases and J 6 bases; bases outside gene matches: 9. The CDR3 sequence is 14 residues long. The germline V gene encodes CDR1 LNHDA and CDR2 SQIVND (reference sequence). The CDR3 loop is CASTDGGFVNEQFF. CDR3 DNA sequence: TGTGCCAGTACGGACGGGGGGTTTGTCAATGAGCAGTTCTTC.